Described below is a single TCR beta chain sequence and its context. Its antigen remains unknown. This sample stems from a study of T-cell reconstitution after alpha-beta-depleted transplantation in children. Notes on the study in general: By about two months after transplant, alpha-beta T cells reportedly arose from several hundred graft clones that had expanded. It was newly produced T cells that mostly accounted for T-cell counts and diversity one year after transplant. In some patients, recipient T cells and intrathymic progenitors surviving conditioning explained high day-60 diversity.

Unique molecular identifiers were incorporated when the TCRbeta library was constructed. TCRdb independently ran MiXCR on the PCR reads; one entry per CDR3 protein. The sample yields around 450,000 distinct CDR3 sequences, about 16% seen once. Deletions cut 4 bases from V and 7 bases from J, with 15 bases between. Germline values: CDR1 SGHRS, CDR2 YFSETQ. The CDR3 sequence is 15 residues long. The chain joins TRBV5-1 to TRBJ1-6; D unclear. The TCR sequence derives from a boy younger than two who had a stem cell transplant for Wiskott-Aldrich syndrome, so the T cells may come from the graft donor. The input for sequencing was PBMCs, mostly from graft donor cells, taken 360 days after TCRalphabeta/CD19-depleted stem cell transplant. The CDR3 DNA sequence: TGCGCCAGCAGCAAGGACTACCTCGGCAATTCACCCCTCCACTTT. Amino acids: CASSKDYLGNSPLHF.